This T cell receptor beta chain was documented in a study of blood T cell repertoires in COVID-19. About the study: There were acute and convalescent COVID-19 samples, and they came from the United States, Italy and Spain. PBMCs, B-cell-depleted T cells, or T cells were the source of the cDNA or gDNA that made up the material.

Grouping used clinical history reported by participants in a survey and questionnaire. In the study's own analysis: From reference gene primer amplification, estimates of nucleated cell counts were derived. The table came from immunoSEQ multiplex PCR; TCRdb's copy has only in-frame clones and leaves some out. V and J calls and clone size are copied from that table; D and trimming were computed from the DNA. The data contain about 180,000 clones, roughly 87% of them singletons. This CDR3 is built from 16 residues. Trimming cost V 2 bases and J 4 bases, with 13 bases left between them. Germline CDR1 SGHNT, CDR2 YYREEE (reference sequence).

The clonotype originates from a human donor with acute COVID-19. The donor label of this sample is uncertain. The rearrangement uses TRBV5-4 and TRBJ2-6; D gene ambiguous. Sequenced sample: PBMCs or T cells enriched from blood (not recorded which). CDR3 in amino acids: CASSLPPRGGANVLTF. CDR3 DNA sequence: TGTGCCAGCAGCTTACCTCCTCGAGGCGGGGCCAACGTCCTGACTTTC.